The 12 T cell receptor beta chains in this list originate from one sample, sequenced in a study of blood T cell repertoires in COVID-19. Produced via immunoSEQ multiplex PCR; TCRdb's table is partial and in-frame only. Here the sample spans 40,000 to 65,000 clones, approximately 84% being singletons. Sequenced sample: peripheral blood. These receptor sequences come from a human donor with active or convalescent COVID-19. The donor label of this sample is uncertain.

The V and J genes are TRBV7-8 and TRBJ2-3; a weak D match, TRBD2 (6 bases). V was clipped by 7 bases and J by 1 base, with 9 bases between them. The CDR3 is 13 amino acids. Germline CDR1 SGHVS, CDR2 FQNEAQ. The CDR3 region is CASTRLGTDTQYF. In nucleotides, the CDR3 is TGTGCCAGCACGAGACTAGGCACAGATACGCAGTATTTT.

The chain uses TRBV3-1 (or the pseudogene TRBV3-2) and TRBJ2-7; D gene unclear. This CDR3 is 11 amino acids long. V was trimmed by 4 bases and J by 2 bases, leaving 3 bases between them. The germline V gene encodes CDR1 LGHDT and CDR2 YNNKEL (reference sequence). CDR3 in amino acids: CASSRAYEQYF. The CDR3, as DNA: TGTGCCAGCAGCCGCGCCTACGAGCAGTACTTC.

This chain connects TRBV24-1 to TRBJ2-3, with 8 bases matching TRBD2. This CDR3 has 14 residues. Germline CDR1 and CDR2: KGHDR and SFDVKD. The V and J ends lost 9 bases and 5 bases, in that order; junction bases with no gene match: 9. DNA of the CDR3: TGTGCCACCCTAAGCGGGAGAGCGGAAGATACGCAGTATTTT. It codes for CATLSGRAEDTQYF.

V gene TRBV30 combines with J gene TRBJ2-3, with 16 bases that match TRBD2. This CDR3 is 16 amino acids long. Germline V gene lookup returns CDR1 GTSNPN and CDR2 SVGIG (reference sequence). Trimming took 3 bases from V and 2 from J; bases not matched to a gene: 2. The CDR3 loop reads CAWRGLAGGPTDTQYF. For the CDR3, the DNA is TGTGCCTGGAGGGGACTAGCGGGAGGGCCCACAGATACGCAGTATTTT.

In DNA, the CDR3 is TGTGCCAGCAGGGGCCTAGCGGGGGACACCGGGGAGCTGTTTTTT. Residues: CASRGLAGDTGELFF. This chain connects TRBV6-5 to TRBJ2-2; 10 bases fit TRBD2. This CDR3 is 15 amino acids long. The V segment lost 6 bases and the J segment 3 bases; nucleotides outside the gene matches: 4. Germline-derived CDR1 and CDR2 are MNHEY and SVGAGI.

The chain couples TRBV5-4 to TRBJ2-3; 8 nucleotides agree with TRBD1. The CDR3 length is 13 residues. The trim removed 4 bases at V and 5 bases at J, leaving 3 bases unmatched. Germline V lookup: CDR1 SGHNT, CDR2 YYREEE (reference sequence). The CDR3 here is CASSNRGEDTQYF. The CDR3 nucleotides read TGTGCCAGCAGCAACAGGGGGGAAGATACGCAGTATTTT.

This clone was detected only once. The J gene is TRBJ2-3, the V gene TRBV6-4, with TRBD2 matching 7 bases. V shed 2 bases, J shed 8 bases, and the junction held 4 bases outside the gene matches. Germline loops: CDR1 MRHNA, CDR2 SNTAGT. The CDR3 is made up of 13 amino acids. CDR3 nucleotides: TGTGCCAGCAGTGACCGAGGGGAGGGTACGCAGTATTTT. It yields the protein CASSDRGEGTQYF.

V and J are TRBV7-9 and TRBJ1-4; the match to TRBD1 covers 7 bases. The CDR3 has 13 amino acids. Germline V gene sequence: CDR1 SEHNR, CDR2 FQNEAQ (reference sequence). Trimming removed 10 bases from V and 4 bases from J; junction bases left unmatched: 6. This CDR3 is CAIPGQINEKLFF. The CDR3 DNA is TGTGCCATCCCGGGACAGATTAATGAAAAACTGTTTTTT.

CDR3 protein: CASSLVLYEQFF. DNA of the CDR3: TGTGCCAGCAGCTTAGTACTCTATGAGCAGTTCTTC. The chain combines TRBV7-2 with TRBJ2-1; no reliable D call. V lost 1 base and J 8 bases, leaving 6 bases between the germline ends. The CDR3 runs to 12 residues. Germline CDR1 and CDR2: SGHTA and FQGNSA. Based on the CDR3 plus reference TRBV7-2 and TRBJ2-1, the full variable domain is GAGVSQSPSNKVTEKGKDVELRCDPISGHTALYWYRQSLGQGLEFLIYFQGNSAPDKSGLPSDRFSAERTGGSVSTLTIQRTQQEDSAVYLCASSLVLYEQFFGPGTRLTVL.

This chain connects TRBV4-2 to TRBJ1-1; 11 positions match TRBD1. Germline-derived CDR1 and CDR2 are LGHNA and YNFKEQ. V shed 4 bases and J 0 bases; nucleotides not matched to a gene: 7. This CDR3 contains 17 residues. CDR3 bases: TGTGCCAGCAGCCCGGGACAGGGGGTCGACATGAACACTGAAGCTTTCTTT. It is translated as CASSPGQGVDMNTEAFF.

The rearrangement joins TRBV5-1 to TRBJ2-1, with TRBD2 matching 10 bases. CDR3 length: 17 amino acids. After removal of 0 bases from V and 5 bases from J, the junction contained 8 bases not matched to a gene. Germline V gene lookup returns CDR1 SGHRS and CDR2 YFSETQ. CDR3 sequence: CASSLGPGLAVNNEQFF. CDR3 in DNA: TGCGCCAGCAGCTTGGGACCCGGACTAGCGGTAAACAATGAGCAGTTCTTC.

The J gene is TRBJ2-5, the V gene TRBV6-5; 7 bases line up with TRBD2. The V segment lost 8 bases and the J segment 5 bases; nucleotides outside the gene matches: 8. CDR1 is MNHEY, CDR2 SVGAGI, per germline. This CDR3 is 13 amino acids long. CDR3 sequence: CASLRGVGETQYF. The CDR3 DNA reads as TGTGCCAGCCTACGGGGGGTGGGGGAGACCCAGTACTTC.